Following are 3 T cell receptor beta chains from one sample sequenced in a study of early T cells in non-severe SARS-CoV-2 infection. TCRdb ran MiXCR on the 5' RACE reads and lists one entry per CDR3 protein. This sample has roughly 49,000 distinct CDR3 sequences, with 3.5% to 4.5% found just once. The specimen sequenced was whole blood. The source is an adult who was a healthcare worker with PCR-confirmed SARS-CoV-2 infection or an uninfected control (not recorded which).

The V gene is TRBV5-1, the J gene TRBJ2-2; the match to TRBD1 covers 8 bases. Looked up from germline, CDR1 is SGHRS and CDR2 is YFSETQ. V lost 0 bases to trimming and J lost 6 bases; unmatched junction nucleotides: 4. The CDR3 is 15 amino acids. CDR3: CASSLGQGKAGELFF. CDR3 sequence (DNA): TGCGCCAGCAGCTTGGGACAGGGGAAGGCCGGGGAGCTGTTTTTT. The entire variable domain, with the rest obtained from reference TRBV5-1 and TRBJ2-2, is as follows: KAGVTQTPRYLIKTRGQQVTLSCSPISGHRSVSWYQQTPGQGLQFLFEYFSETQRNKGNFPGRFSGRQFSNSRSEMNVSTLELGDSALYLCASSLGQGKAGELFFGEGSRLTVL.

This clonotype has a count of ten or more. The V and J genes are TRBV20-1 and TRBJ2-7; D perhaps matches TRBD1 (6 bases). Per germline, CDR1 DFQATT and CDR2 SNEGSKA (reference sequence). Trimming took off 8 bases at V and 3 bases at J, with 17 bases between the two ends. The length of the CDR3 is 13 residues. CDR3 nucleotide sequence: TGCAGTCCAACGAGGAGACAGGACTACGAGCAGTACTTC. Translating it yields CSPTRRQDYEQYF.

This clonotype has at least ten counts. The rearrangement joins TRBV6-5 to TRBJ2-1, with D perhaps matching TRBD1 or TRBD2 (5 bases each). The germline CDR1 and CDR2 sequences are MNHEY and SVGAGI. The CDR3 is made up of 13 amino acids. Trimming took off 6 bases at V and 9 bases at J, with 15 bases between the two ends. In DNA, the CDR3 is TGTGCCAGCAGGGGCCTAGGGGCGGGTGAGCAGTTCTTC. This encodes CASRGLGAGEQFF.